This T cell receptor beta chain was recorded in a study of T cell repertoires in cytomegalovirus infection. On the study more broadly: An indication of both CMV infection and matching HLA type came from public TCR beta signatures.

TCRdb recomputed calls from the reads with MiXCR, one row per CDR3 protein. The sample consists of fewer than 250,000 distinct CDR3 sequences, more than 9% of them appearing once. V lost 6 bases to trimming and J lost 8 bases; unmatched junction nucleotides: 11. The CDR3 has 16 amino acids. This clonotype was seen at least ten times. Its specificity is unknown. Study-wide results and limits: Ex vivo responses were dominated by HLA-C-restricted CMV-specific TCR beta clonotypes.

The sample was PBMCs. The V call is TRBV12-3 or TRBV12-4, the J call TRBJ2-1, with 12 bases fitting TRBD2. The sequence was obtained from a human donor in good health (CMV status not recorded). Some clones in this sample may be carry-over from other donors' samples. The CDR3: CASSPGLAGLLDEQFF. CDR3 DNA: TGTGCCAGCAGCCCCGGACTAGCGGGACTTTTGGATGAGCAGTTCTTC.